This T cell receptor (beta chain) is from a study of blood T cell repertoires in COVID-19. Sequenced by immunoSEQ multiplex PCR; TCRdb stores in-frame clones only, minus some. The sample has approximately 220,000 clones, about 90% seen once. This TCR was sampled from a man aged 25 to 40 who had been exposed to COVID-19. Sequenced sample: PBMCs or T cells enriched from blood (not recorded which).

The CDR3 nucleotides are TGTGCCAGCAGCTTAGCTCTCCACGAGCAGTACTTC. Encoded protein: CASSLALHEQYF. The chain carries TRBV7-2 and TRBJ2-7; D ambiguous. From germline, CDR1 is SGHTA and CDR2 FQGNSA. Trimming stripped 0 bases from V and 5 bases from J, with 5 bases between. The CDR3 is made up of 12 amino acids.